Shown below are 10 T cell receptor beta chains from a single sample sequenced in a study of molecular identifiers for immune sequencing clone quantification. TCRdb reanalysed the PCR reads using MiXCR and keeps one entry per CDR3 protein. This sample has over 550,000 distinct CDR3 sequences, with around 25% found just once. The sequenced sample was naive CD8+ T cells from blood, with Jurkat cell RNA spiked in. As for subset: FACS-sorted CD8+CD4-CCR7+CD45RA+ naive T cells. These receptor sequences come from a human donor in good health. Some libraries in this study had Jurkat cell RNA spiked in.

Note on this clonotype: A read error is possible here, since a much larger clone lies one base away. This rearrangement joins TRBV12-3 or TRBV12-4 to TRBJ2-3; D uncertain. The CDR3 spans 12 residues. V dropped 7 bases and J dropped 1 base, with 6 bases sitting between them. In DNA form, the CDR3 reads TGTGCCAGCACCACGGGCACAGATACGCAGTATTTT. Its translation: CASTTGTDTQYF.

The CDR3 here is CATSRERGNNEQFF. In nucleotides, the CDR3 is TGTGCCACCAGCAGAGAGCGGGGGAACAATGAGCAGTTCTTC. The V and J genes are TRBV15 and TRBJ2-1; 7 nucleotides align to TRBD2. Germline CDR1 is LNHNV and CDR2 is YYDKDF (reference sequence). The junction had 1 base not matched to a gene; V was cut back by 0 bases and J by 5 bases. The CDR3 totals 14 residues.

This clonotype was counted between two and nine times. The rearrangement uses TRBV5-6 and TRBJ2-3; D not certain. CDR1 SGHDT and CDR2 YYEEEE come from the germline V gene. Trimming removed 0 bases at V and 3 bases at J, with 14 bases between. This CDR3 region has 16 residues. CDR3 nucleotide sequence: TGTGCCAGCAGCTTGGGAGAATTAGGAGCAACAGATACGCAGTATTTT. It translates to CASSLGELGATDTQYF.

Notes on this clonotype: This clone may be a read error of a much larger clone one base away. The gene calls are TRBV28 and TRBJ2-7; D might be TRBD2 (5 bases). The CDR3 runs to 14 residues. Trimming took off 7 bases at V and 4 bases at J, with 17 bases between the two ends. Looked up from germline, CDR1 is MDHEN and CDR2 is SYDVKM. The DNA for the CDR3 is TGTGCCAGCAAACTAGATGTAGCACAGTACGAGCAGTACTTC. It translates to CASKLDVAQYEQYF.

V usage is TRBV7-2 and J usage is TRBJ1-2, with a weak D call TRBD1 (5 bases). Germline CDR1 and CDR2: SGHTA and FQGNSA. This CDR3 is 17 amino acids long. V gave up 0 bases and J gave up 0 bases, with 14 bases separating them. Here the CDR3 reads CASSLAGRVDPNYGYTF. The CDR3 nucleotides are TGTGCCAGCAGCTTAGCGGGCAGGGTGGACCCTAACTATGGCTACACCTTC.

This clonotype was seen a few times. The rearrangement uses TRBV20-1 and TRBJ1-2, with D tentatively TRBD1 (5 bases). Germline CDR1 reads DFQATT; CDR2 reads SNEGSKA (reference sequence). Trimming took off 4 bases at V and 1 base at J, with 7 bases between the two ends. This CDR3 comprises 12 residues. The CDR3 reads CSAIQDNYGYTF. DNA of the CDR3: TGCAGTGCTATACAGGATAACTATGGCTACACCTTC.

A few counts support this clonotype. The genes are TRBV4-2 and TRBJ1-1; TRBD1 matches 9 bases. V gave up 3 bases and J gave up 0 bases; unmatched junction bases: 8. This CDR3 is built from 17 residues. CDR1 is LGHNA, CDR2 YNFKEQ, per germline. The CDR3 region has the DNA TGTGCCAGCAGCCAGGTACCGGGACAGGGCTTGAACACTGAAGCTTTCTTT. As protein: CASSQVPGQGLNTEAFF.

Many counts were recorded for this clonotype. The CDR3 sequence: CASSLTGGTDQPQHF. The DNA of the CDR3 is TGTGCCAGCAGTTTGACAGGGGGCACGGATCAGCCCCAGCATTTT. The gene calls are TRBV28 and TRBJ1-5; the match to TRBD1 covers 10 bases. With 3 bases clipped from V and 5 bases from J, the junction kept 4 bases outside the gene matches. Germline V gene data show CDR1 as MDHEN and CDR2 as SYDVKM. CDR3 length: 15 amino acids.

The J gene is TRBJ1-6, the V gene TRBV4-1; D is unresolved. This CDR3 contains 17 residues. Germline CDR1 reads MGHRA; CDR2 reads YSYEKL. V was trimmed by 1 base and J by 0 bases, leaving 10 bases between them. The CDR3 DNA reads TGCGCCAGCAGCCAAGGTTTAGTCAGCTCCTATAATTCACCCCTCCACTTT. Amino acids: CASSQGLVSSYNSPLHF.

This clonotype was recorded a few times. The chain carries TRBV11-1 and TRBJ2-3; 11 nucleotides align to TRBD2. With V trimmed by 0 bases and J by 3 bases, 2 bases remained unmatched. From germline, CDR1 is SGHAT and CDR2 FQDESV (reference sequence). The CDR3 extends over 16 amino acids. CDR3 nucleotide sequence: TGTGCCAGCAGCTTAGCGTGGACTAGCGGGACAGATACGCAGTATTTT. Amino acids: CASSLAWTSGTDTQYF. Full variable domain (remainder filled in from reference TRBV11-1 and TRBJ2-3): EAEVAQSPRYKITEKSQAVAFWCDPISGHATLYWYRQILGQGPELLVQFQDESVVDDSQLPKDRFSAERLKGVDSTLKIQPAELGDSAMYLCASSLAWTSGTDTQYFGPGTRLTVL.